These 19 T cell receptor beta chains share one sample of origin, sequenced in a study of Ad26.COV2.S vaccination and SARS-CoV-2 variants. Treatment indicated: roughly 19 received Ad26.COV2.S at low or high dose, single or two shots; about 5 received placebo; per-sample allocation not given. Sample collection was performed on day 63 after the first vaccine or placebo injection. Only in-frame clones appear in the TCRdb table, and some are missing; sequencing was by immunoSEQ multiplex PCR. The sample includes about 680,000 clones, 80% to 90% of them seen just once. The specimen comprised peripheral blood, sampled in a trial of Ad26.COV2.S vaccine versus placebo. The source of these receptors is a person between 18 and 65 years old who received the Ad26.COV2.S COVID-19 vaccine or a placebo.

This chain connects TRBV19 to TRBJ2-7; D possibly corresponds to TRBD1 (6 bases). The CDR3 consists of 16 residues. Deletions cut 6 bases from V and 3 bases from J, with 21 bases between. CDR1 is LNHDA, CDR2 SQIVND, per germline (reference sequence). CDR3: CASSSSPTGPYYEQYF. CDR3 nucleotide sequence: TGTGCCAGTAGCTCCTCCCCGACAGGCCCTTACTACGAGCAGTACTTC.

The chain combines TRBV7-3 with TRBJ2-2, with D perhaps TRBD1 (5 bases). The CDR3 contains 14 residues. V lost 4 bases and J 1 base, leaving 7 bases between the germline ends. CDR1 and CDR2 from the germline V gene are SGHTA and FQGTGA. Here the CDR3 reads CASSYGQNTGELFF. Here the CDR3 DNA reads TGTGCCAGCAGCTACGGACAGAACACCGGGGAGCTGTTTTTT.

The gene calls are TRBV14 and TRBJ1-1, with TRBD1 as a possible D gene (6 bases). Germline V gene lookup returns CDR1 SGHDN and CDR2 FVKESK. V lost 5 bases, J lost 1 base, and 11 bases lay in between. The CDR3 length is 14 residues. The CDR3 bases are TGTGCCAGCAGCGTTACAGGGAGGAACACTGAAGCTTTCTTT. Residues: CASSVTGRNTEAFF.

The chain couples TRBV6-5 to TRBJ2-7, with TRBD2 as a possible D gene (6 bases). This CDR3 contains 15 residues. The ends were cut back, 2 bases at V and 6 bases at J, with 17 bases in the middle. CDR1 is MNHEY and CDR2 is SVGAGI in the germline V gene. The CDR3 DNA is TGTGCCAGCAGTTACGGCTGGACGGGGGATTTCGAGCAGTACTTC. This codes for CASSYGWTGDFEQYF.

This clone was seen a few times. CDR3 in amino acids: CASSTYTGELFF. CDR3 bases: TGTGCCAGCAGTACCTATACCGGGGAGCTGTTTTTT. J is TRBJ2-2 and V is TRBV6-5; no reliable D call. V was shortened by 5 bases and J by 5 bases, with 6 bases between the two germline ends. CDR1 is MNHEY and CDR2 is SVGAGI in the germline V gene. This CDR3 spans 12 amino acids.

This chain uses TRBV15 with TRBJ1-2; D gene uncertain. The length of the CDR3 is 13 residues. Trimming removed 2 bases from V and 4 bases from J, with 8 bases in between. Germline values: CDR1 LNHNV, CDR2 YYDKDF (reference sequence). Written as DNA, the CDR3 is TGTGCCACCAGCAGACCTTCTAGCTATGGCTACACCTTC. Amino acid sequence: CATSRPSSYGYTF.

This clone was observed a single time. The CDR3: CASSIGDFLNTGELFF. The CDR3 nucleotides read TGTGCCAGTAGTATAGGGGACTTTTTGAACACCGGGGAGCTGTTTTTT. The rearrangement joins TRBV19 to TRBJ2-2, with D perhaps matching TRBD2 (6 bases). Trimming pared 1 base from V and 1 base from J, leaving 10 bases between. There are 16 residues in the CDR3. In germline, CDR1 is LNHDA, CDR2 SQIVND (reference sequence).

The chain uses TRBV6-5 and TRBJ1-4, with D possibly TRBD1 on 5 matching bases. The germline V and J ends were trimmed by 6 bases and 5 bases, with 13 bases remaining between them. The CDR3 has 14 residues. Germline assignment: CDR1 MNHEY and CDR2 SVGAGI. The CDR3 spells CASSRDRGNEKLFF. DNA of the CDR3: TGTGCCAGCAGCCGAGACAGAGGAAATGAAAAACTGTTTTTT.

The V gene is TRBV9, the J gene TRBJ2-7; 9 nucleotides agree with TRBD2. With V trimmed by 3 bases and J by 3 bases, 16 bases remained unmatched. Germline CDR1 SGDLS, CDR2 YYNGEE. This CDR3 region has 18 residues. CDR3 residues: CASSAGLAPAGVDYEQYF. DNA for the CDR3: TGTGCCAGCAGCGCGGGACTAGCCCCGGCTGGTGTAGACTACGAGCAGTACTTC.

The chain employs TRBV29-1 and TRBJ2-5; D unclear. The CDR3 has 16 residues. The V end was cut by 1 base, the J end by 5 bases, with 20 bases between. Germline CDR1 reads SQVTM; CDR2 reads ANQGSEA. CDR3 DNA sequence: TGCAGCGTTGAAGTCGGCATAGCAGCCTCCGGTGAGACCCAGTACTTC. It codes for CSVEVGIAASGETQYF.

The chain links TRBV6-5 to TRBJ1-5, with D hard to call. Germline V gene lookup returns CDR1 MNHEY and CDR2 SVGAGI. The CDR3 is made up of 14 amino acids. V lost 4 bases to trimming and J lost 3 bases, with 10 bases between them. The CDR3: CASSSYLDNQPQHF. For the CDR3, the DNA is TGTGCCAGCAGTTCGTACTTAGACAATCAGCCCCAGCATTTT.

J is TRBJ2-1 and V is TRBV7-9; 12 positions match TRBD2. This CDR3 has 17 residues. The V segment lost 4 bases and the J segment 3 bases; nucleotides outside the gene matches: 7. Germline V lookup: CDR1 SEHNR, CDR2 FQNEAQ (reference sequence). CDR3 sequence reads: CASSSPRTSGVYNEQFF. The DNA for the CDR3 is TGTGCCAGCAGCTCTCCTCGGACTAGCGGGGTCTACAATGAGCAGTTCTTC.

The chain uses TRBV4-2 and TRBJ2-7; 9 positions match TRBD2. Germline CDR1 and CDR2: LGHNA and YNFKEQ. V shed 0 bases and J 2 bases; nucleotides not matched to a gene: 8. This CDR3 has 17 amino acids. In DNA, the CDR3 is TGTGCCAGCAGCCAAGATCGGGTGACTAGCGGTCCCTACGAGCAGTACTTC. This encodes CASSQDRVTSGPYEQYF.

This sequence joins TRBV27 and TRBJ1-2, with unresolved D. The germline gives CDR1 MNHEY, CDR2 SMNVEV (reference sequence). V was shortened by 2 bases and J by 4 bases, with 11 bases between the two germline ends. This CDR3 is 14 amino acids long. Here the CDR3 reads CASSLNGPAYGYTF. CDR3 DNA: TGTGCCAGCAGTTTAAATGGGCCAGCCTATGGCTACACCTTC.

The chain has TRBV10-3 and TRBJ1-1, with D perhaps matching TRBD1 (6 bases). With 2 bases removed from V and 8 bases from J, the gap between germline ends came to 9 bases. Germline assignment: CDR1 ENHRY and CDR2 SYGVKD. The CDR3 spans 12 residues. This CDR3 is CAISEPDREAFF. The CDR3 nucleotides read TGTGCCATCAGTGAGCCCGACAGGGAAGCTTTCTTT.

The chain couples TRBV14 to TRBJ2-2; D gene ambiguous. Between the trimmed V and J ends, which lost 4 bases and 4 bases, there was a span of 7 bases. The CDR3 length is 13 residues. Germline values: CDR1 SGHDN, CDR2 FVKESK. This CDR3 is CASSPRLTGELFF. The CDR3 DNA is TGTGCCAGCAGCCCCCGACTCACCGGGGAGCTGTTTTTT.

The V gene is TRBV5-1, the J gene TRBJ2-7; TRBD2 agrees at 7 bases. Germline assignment: CDR1 SGHRS and CDR2 YFSETQ. The length of the CDR3 is 13 residues. The J segment lost 2 bases and the V segment lost 6 bases, leaving 5 bases of the junction unmatched. CDR3 sequence: CASTDSGAYEQYF. For the CDR3, the DNA is TGCGCCAGCACTGACAGCGGGGCCTACGAGCAGTACTTC.

This chain joins TRBV7-9 and TRBJ2-7; no reliable D call. Trimming removed 6 bases at V and 2 bases at J, with 8 bases between. CDR3 length: 12 amino acids. Germline-derived CDR1 and CDR2 are SEHNR and FQNEAQ (reference sequence). The CDR3 region has the DNA TGTGCCAGCAGTCGCGATCCCTACGAGCAGTACTTC. Protein product: CASSRDPYEQYF.

About this clone itself: This same CDR3 is encoded by further DNA sequences in the sample. The chain joins TRBV18 to TRBJ1-4; D is unclear. This CDR3 has 15 amino acids. Germline loops: CDR1 KGHSH, CDR2 LQKENI. Trimming pared 6 bases from V and 0 bases from J, leaving 11 bases between. The CDR3 DNA is TGTGCCAGCTCGCCTAGAGATGCAACTAATGAAAAACTGTTTTTT. This gives the protein CASSPRDATNEKLFF. The full variable domain, with the rest looked up from reference TRBV18 and TRBJ1-4, is NAGVMQNPRHLVRRRGQEARLRCSPMKGHSHVYWYRQLPEEGLKFMVYLQKENIIDESGMPKERFSAEFPKEGPSILRIQQVVRGDSAAYFCASSPRDATNEKLFFGSGTQLSVL.